The 29 T cell receptor beta chains presented below share a single source sample, sequenced in a study of cytomegalovirus exposure and HLA in healthy donors. Use of 60 Vbeta and 13 Jbeta primers characterized the PCR. Clones were sequenced by immunoSEQ multiplex PCR, and TCRdb holds only the in-frame ones, with some missing. Found here are about 83,000 clones, roughly 80% of them singletons; the top ten hold 1.5% to 2%. Sequences were obtained from PBMCs. The receptor source for this set is a woman aged 25 to 39 in good health and CMV-seronegative.

This chain connects TRBV10-3 to TRBJ2-7; unclear D gene. Germline values: CDR1 ENHRY, CDR2 SYGVKD. This CDR3 region has 13 residues. V gave up 11 bases and J gave up 6 bases, with 20 bases separating them. CDR3 DNA: TGTGCCGCCTTTAGCTATCCCCCGGGCGAGCAGTACTTC. Its protein is CAAFSYPPGEQYF.

The chain combines TRBV7-3 with TRBJ2-7; no firm D call. Trimming shortened V by 5 bases and J by 0 bases, and 14 bases separated the two germline ends. The CDR3 length is 15 residues. Germline lookup yields CDR1 SGHTA and CDR2 FQGTGA. The CDR3 loop reads CASSHAWAPSYEQYF. The CDR3 DNA is TGTGCCAGCAGCCACGCGTGGGCTCCCTCCTACGAGCAGTACTTC.

The chain joins TRBV4-1 to TRBJ2-1, with TRBD1 as a possible D gene (5 bases). The germline V gene encodes CDR1 MGHRA and CDR2 YSYEKL. The CDR3 has 14 residues. The V end was cut by 4 bases, the J end by 7 bases, with 14 bases between. The CDR3 region is CASSRAGRSNEQFF. The CDR3 DNA follows: TGCGCCAGCAGCCGGGCAGGGCGGTCTAATGAGCAGTTCTTC.

The J gene is TRBJ1-2, the V gene TRBV7-2; TRBD1 is a possible D gene (6 bases). Trimming removed 5 bases from V and 5 bases from J, with 18 bases in between. Germline V gives CDR1 SGHTA, CDR2 FQGNSA. The CDR3 is 15 amino acids. The CDR3 coding sequence is TGTGCCAGCAGCCCATCGTGGACAGCCGTATATGGCTACACCTTC. It translates to CASSPSWTAVYGYTF.

The CDR3 nucleotides read TGCGCCAGCAGCACCGGTCGTTACGAGCAGTACTTC. Amino acid sequence: CASSTGRYEQYF. The rearrangement joins TRBV5-1 to TRBJ2-7, with D unresolved. The germline V gene has CDR1 SGHRS and CDR2 YFSETQ. The CDR3 has 12 residues. With 4 bases removed from V and 4 bases from J, the gap between germline ends came to 9 bases. Using reference TRBV5-1 and TRBJ2-7 for the parts outside the CDR3, the full variable domain is KAGVTQTPRYLIKTRGQQVTLSCSPISGHRSVSWYQQTPGQGLQFLFEYFSETQRNKGNFPGRFSGRQFSNSRSEMNVSTLELGDSALYLCASSTGRYEQYFGPGTRLTVT.

V gene TRBV6-1 combines with J gene TRBJ2-5, with a weak D call TRBD1 (5 bases). Germline V CDR1 and CDR2: MNHNS, SASEGT. The germline V and J ends were trimmed by 0 bases and 0 bases, with 11 bases remaining between them. The CDR3 is 16 amino acids. The CDR3 loop is CASSEAGRKYQETQYF. CDR3 in DNA: TGTGCCAGCAGTGAAGCGGGGCGGAAGTACCAAGAGACCCAGTACTTC.

The chain has TRBV14 and TRBJ2-5; TRBD1 matches 10 bases. The germline V gene has CDR1 SGHDN and CDR2 FVKESK. CDR3 size: 15 residues. Trimming at V came to 4 bases and at J to 1 base, leaving 3 bases not matched to a gene. The CDR3 reads CASSPDRGIQETQYF. The CDR3, as DNA: TGTGCCAGCAGCCCGGACAGGGGGATCCAAGAGACCCAGTACTTC.

The rearrangement links TRBV7-2 to TRBJ1-5; TRBD1 matches 9 bases. The CDR3 is made up of 17 amino acids. V was pared by 2 bases and J by 7 bases, with 12 bases of the junction left unmatched. Germline assignment: CDR1 SGHTA and CDR2 FQGNSA. CDR3 protein: CASSLKAPDRGGQPQHF. Here the CDR3 DNA reads TGTGCCAGCAGCTTAAAGGCTCCGGACAGGGGCGGGCAGCCCCAGCATTTT.

This rearrangement joins TRBV13 to TRBJ1-4, with 10 bases matching TRBD1. The germline gives CDR1 PRHDT, CDR2 FYEKMQ (reference sequence). After removal of 5 bases from V and 10 bases from J, the junction contained 19 bases not matched to a gene. This CDR3 has 18 residues. CDR3 loop: CASSPRLGQGKTMGKLFF. The CDR3 nucleotides are TGTGCCAGCAGCCCAAGGTTGGGACAGGGGAAAACAATGGGAAAACTGTTTTTT.

This clone was detected only once. The rearrangement uses TRBV14 and TRBJ1-2, with D perhaps TRBD1 (5 bases). The germline V gene encodes CDR1 SGHDN and CDR2 FVKESK. This CDR3 has 15 residues. Trimming took off 2 bases at V and 6 bases at J, with 16 bases between the two ends. The CDR3 sequence: CASSQSMAGPNGYTF. The CDR3 DNA reads as TGTGCCAGCAGCCAATCTATGGCAGGGCCTAATGGCTACACCTTC.

V gene TRBV30 combines with J gene TRBJ1-2, with unresolved D. The CDR3 has 12 amino acids. Between the trimmed V and J ends, which lost 4 bases and 8 bases, there was a span of 14 bases. Germline V lookup: CDR1 GTSNPN, CDR2 SVGIG (reference sequence). The CDR3 loop reads CAWMVEGKGYTF. Here the CDR3 DNA reads TGTGCCTGGATGGTAGAGGGAAAGGGCTACACCTTC.

This chain connects TRBV5-1 to TRBJ2-1; D is perhaps TRBD2 (6 bases). CDR1 SGHRS and CDR2 YFSETQ come from the germline V gene. Between the trimmed V and J ends, which lost 4 bases and 3 bases, there was a span of 26 bases. The CDR3 extends over 19 amino acids. The CDR3 loop reads CASSGEGSGLRRSYNEQFF. The DNA for the CDR3 is TGCGCCAGCAGCGGTGAGGGTAGCGGACTACGAAGAAGCTACAATGAGCAGTTCTTC. Based on the CDR3 plus reference TRBV5-1 and TRBJ2-1, the full variable domain is KAGVTQTPRYLIKTRGQQVTLSCSPISGHRSVSWYQQTPGQGLQFLFEYFSETQRNKGNFPGRFSGRQFSNSRSEMNVSTLELGDSALYLCASSGEGSGLRRSYNEQFFGPGTRLTVL.

The V call is TRBV5-1, the J call TRBJ2-7; 8 bases fit TRBD1. The CDR3 is 15 residues long. V lost 4 bases, J lost 6 bases, and 12 bases stayed unmatched. CDR1 and CDR2 (germline): SGHRS, YFSETQ. The CDR3 protein is CASSGTGGGPTEQYF. In nucleotides, the CDR3 is TGCGCCAGCAGCGGGACAGGAGGGGGGCCTACCGAGCAGTACTTC.

The chain uses TRBV2 and TRBJ1-2; D is perhaps TRBD1 (6 bases). The germline gives CDR1 SNHLY, CDR2 FYNNEI. This CDR3 has 15 amino acids. Deletions cut 8 bases from V and 3 bases from J, with 19 bases between. Written as DNA, the CDR3 is TGTGCCAGCTCCGCAGGGGCACCGGGATACTATGGCTACACCTTC. Its translation: CASSAGAPGYYGYTF.

In its sample, this clone was seen a few times. CDR3 DNA: TGTGCCAGCAGCTTAGGCGGGTACAGGGGGAATGAAAAACTGTTTTTT. Protein product: CASSLGGYRGNEKLFF. The V gene is TRBV7-9, the J gene TRBJ1-4, with TRBD1 matching 8 bases. The CDR3 has 16 amino acids. The V and J ends lost 1 base and 5 bases, in that order; junction bases with no gene match: 6. Germline assignment: CDR1 SEHNR and CDR2 FQNEAQ (reference sequence).

This clone has a single count. The chain has TRBV5-1 and TRBJ1-4; D may be TRBD1 (6 bases). Germline CDR1 reads SGHRS; CDR2 reads YFSETQ. Trimming took 2 bases from V and 8 from J, leaving 16 bases between them. CDR3 length: 15 residues. Here the CDR3 DNA reads TGCGCCAGCAGCTTACAGGGAGGGTTCGGCGAAAAACTGTTTTTT. Translated: CASSLQGGFGEKLFF.

Only one count was recorded for this clone. The CDR3 here is CSVIGTGQFF. The CDR3 coding sequence is TGCAGCGTTATCGGGACAGGGCAGTTCTTC. The genes are TRBV29-1 and TRBJ2-1; 8 nucleotides align to TRBD1. Trimming cost V 5 bases and J 12 bases; bases outside gene matches: 3. Germline CDR1 SQVTM, CDR2 ANQGSEA. The length of the CDR3 is 10 residues.

This clone appeared a single time. In nucleotides, the CDR3 is TGTGCTAGTGGTTTGTCTCCCTTTGTTGGACTAGCGGTGCTCAATGAGCAGTTCTTC. Its protein product is CASGLSPFVGLAVLNEQFF. The V gene is TRBV12-5, the J gene TRBJ2-1; 10 bases are shared with TRBD2. CDR1 is LGHNT and CDR2 is FRNRAP in the germline V gene. V was clipped by 2 bases and J by 6 bases; unmatched bases: 16. The CDR3 consists of 19 residues.

In the case of this clone: Sequence at one end of the junction differs from germline and may be a read error. V and J are TRBV7-9 and TRBJ1-6, with 9 bases that match TRBD1. There are 16 residues in the CDR3. Germline CDR1 reads SEHNR; CDR2 reads FQNEAQ (reference sequence). Written as DNA, the CDR3 is TGTTCCAGCAGCTCAACGTTGGGGACAGGGTTTTCACCCCTCCACTTT. This translates into CSSSSTLGTGFSPLHF.

The chain recombines TRBV19 with TRBJ1-1; unclear D gene. The CDR3 contains 14 residues. Trimming removed 2 bases at V and 2 bases at J, with 9 bases between. In germline, CDR1 is LNHDA, CDR2 SQIVND (reference sequence). CDR3 sequence (DNA): TGTGCCAGTAGTATACAGGCCAGCAACACTGAAGCTTTCTTT. Translation: CASSIQASNTEAFF. The whole variable domain, remainder taken from reference TRBV19 and TRBJ1-1, is DGGITQSPKYLFRKEGQNVTLSCEQNLNHDAMYWYRQDPGQGLRLIYYSQIVNDFQKGDIAEGYSVSREKKESFPLTVTSAQKNPTAFYLCASSIQASNTEAFFGQGTRLTVV.

The V and J genes are TRBV6-6 and TRBJ1-2; 9 bases agree with TRBD1. In germline, CDR1 is MNHNY, CDR2 SVGAGI (reference sequence). CDR3 length equals 13 residues. V lost 6 bases and J lost 8; bases outside the gene matches: 7. The CDR3 sequence: CASSLWTGDGYTF. The CDR3 DNA reads TGTGCCAGCAGCCTCTGGACAGGGGACGGCTACACCTTC.

The DNA of the CDR3 is TGTGCCAGCAGTTGGGGGGGAGGCTTGGATGAGCAGTTCTTC. Protein: CASSWGGGLDEQFF. V gene TRBV28 combines with J gene TRBJ2-1, with TRBD2 identical over 7 bases. The CDR3 extends over 14 amino acids. Germline-derived CDR1 and CDR2 are MDHEN and SYDVKM. Unmatched junction bases numbered 8, after V lost 4 bases and J lost 8 bases.

This clone was found a few times. V and J are TRBV2 and TRBJ1-2; 10 bases map to TRBD1. V shed 6 bases, J shed 7 bases, and the junction held 5 bases outside the gene matches. The CDR3 has 13 residues. The germline gives CDR1 SNHLY, CDR2 FYNNEI. In nucleotides, the CDR3 is TGTGCCAGCAGCGGGACAGGGGTAGGTGGCTACACCTTC. Its protein is CASSGTGVGGYTF.

The chain has TRBV15 and TRBJ2-7; 7 positions agree with TRBD2. Germline CDR1 LNHNV, CDR2 YYDKDF (reference sequence). The CDR3 is 16 amino acids. V gave up 5 bases and J gave up 2 bases; unmatched junction bases: 12. Written as DNA, the CDR3 is TGTGCCACCAGCCCGTTAACTCTAGCGGCCACCTACGAGCAGTACTTC. It specifies CATSPLTLAATYEQYF.

The chain carries TRBV18 and TRBJ1-6; 8 positions agree with TRBD1. From germline, CDR1 is KGHSH and CDR2 LQKENI. The CDR3 covers 14 residues. With V trimmed by 3 bases and J by 5 bases, 0 bases remained unmatched. DNA of the CDR3: TGTGCCAGCTCACCGACAGGGGATAATTCACCCCTCCACTTT. Its protein product is CASSPTGDNSPLHF. The whole variable domain, remainder taken from reference TRBV18 and TRBJ1-6, is NAGVMQNPRHLVRRRGQEARLRCSPMKGHSHVYWYRQLPEEGLKFMVYLQKENIIDESGMPKERFSAEFPKEGPSILRIQQVVRGDSAAYFCASSPTGDNSPLHFGNGTRLTVT.

This chain links TRBV10-3 with TRBJ1-1; 8 bases are shared with TRBD1. CDR3 length equals 13 residues. The ends lost 11 bases at V and 1 base at J; junction bases unmatched: 6. Germline assignment: CDR1 ENHRY and CDR2 SYGVKD. Written as DNA, the CDR3 is TGTGCCCTCCGGACAGGGCCGAACACTGAAGCTTTCTTT. This translates into CALRTGPNTEAFF.

This rearrangement joins TRBV5-1 to TRBJ2-5; 7 bases match TRBD1. The better agreement between TRBJ2-7 and the DNA end casts doubt on the J call. Germline V CDR1 and CDR2: SGHRS, YFSETQ. This CDR3 region has 16 residues. The CDR3 sequence is CASSRSPGTESHEQYF. CDR3 nucleotides: TGCGCCAGCAGCCGGTCACCCGGGACAGAATCTCACGAGCAGTACTTC.

The chain uses TRBV10-1 and TRBJ1-4; 7 nucleotides match TRBD1. Per germline, CDR1 WNHNN and CDR2 SYGVQD (reference sequence). The J segment lost 5 bases and the V segment lost 8 bases, leaving 14 bases of the junction unmatched. The CDR3 length is 16 residues. CDR3 DNA sequence: TGCGCCAGCCTGGGATCATTCAGGGGGATAAATGAAAAACTGTTTTTT. Its protein product is CASLGSFRGINEKLFF.

The V gene is TRBV10-3, the J gene TRBJ2-7, with 8 bases identical to TRBD1. V was clipped by 7 bases and J by 2 bases; unmatched bases: 7. Germline CDR1 ENHRY, CDR2 SYGVKD. The length of the CDR3 is 14 residues. The CDR3 bases are TGTGCCATCAAACGGACAGGGATAGCCTACGAGCAGTACTTC. Translated, it gives CAIKRTGIAYEQYF.